This T cell receptor beta chain emerged from a study of PD-L1 blockade in urothelial cancer. Assay: immunoSEQ multiplex PCR; the TCRdb copy retains only in-frame clones and omits some. The sample contains more than 90,000 clones, around 90% of which appear only once. There are 13 residues in the CDR3. V was trimmed by 3 bases and J by 5 bases, leaving 11 bases between them. CDR1 is LGHNA and CDR2 is YSLEER in the germline V gene. Documented time point: peripheral blood 6 weeks after treatment start. Sampling of each patient yielded between 1 and 8 specimens, collected pretreatment and on-treatment. The receptor's source is a man between 60 and 70 years old with urothelial cancer. This sample comprised PBMCs, obtained around atezolizumab (anti-PD-L1) treatment. The chain carries TRBV4-3 and TRBJ2-7; D may be TRBD1 (6 bases). DNA for the CDR3: TGCGCCAGCAGCCAGCGCAGGGGCAACGAGCAGTACTTC. This translates into CASSQRRGNEQYF.